This T cell receptor beta chain came from a study of blood T cell repertoires in COVID-19. For the study at large: Some COVID-19 samples were acute and others convalescent; all came from the United States, Italy and Spain. PBMCs, B-cell-depleted T cells, or T cells provided the cDNA or gDNA that made up the material.

Authors' processing steps: Reference gene primer amplification gave nucleated cell count estimates. The repertoire was sequenced with immunoSEQ multiplex PCR; TCRdb's copy has only in-frame clones and lacks some. V, J and clone size are those of that table, while D and trimming were read from the DNA. This table has more than 95,000 clones, roughly 90% appearing once. CDR3 length: 16 residues. Germline assignment: CDR1 SGDLS and CDR2 YYNGEE. The V gene end was trimmed by 4 bases and the J gene end by 6 bases; junction bases not matched to a gene: 9. J is TRBJ2-1 and V is TRBV9, with TRBD2 matching 11 bases. The sequenced sample consisted of peripheral blood. This receptor was obtained from a woman aged 55-75 years with acute or convalescent COVID-19. CDR3 sequence: CASSPTGTSGLNEQFF. For the CDR3, the DNA is TGTGCCAGCAGCCCTACCGGGACTAGCGGCCTCAATGAGCAGTTCTTC.